This TCR beta chain was found in a study of blood T cell repertoires in COVID-19. CDR3 length equals 17 residues. Germline V gene sequence: CDR1 SGHNT, CDR2 YYREEE (reference sequence). J lost 9 bases, V lost 4 bases, and 16 bases had no gene match. Data came from immunoSEQ multiplex PCR; TCRdb stores just in-frame clones and leaves some out. The sample carries 150,000 to 160,000 clones, roughly nine tenths recorded once. This clone was picked up a small number of times. This receptor was identified in a woman aged 40 to 50 with acute or convalescent COVID-19. The V call is TRBV5-4, the J call TRBJ1-6; 7 bases agree with TRBD1. Specimen: peripheral blood. CDR3 in amino acids: CASSPTKRTGDTSPLHF. Written as DNA, the CDR3 is TGTGCCAGCAGCCCAACGAAGAGGACAGGCGATACTTCACCCCTCCACTTT.